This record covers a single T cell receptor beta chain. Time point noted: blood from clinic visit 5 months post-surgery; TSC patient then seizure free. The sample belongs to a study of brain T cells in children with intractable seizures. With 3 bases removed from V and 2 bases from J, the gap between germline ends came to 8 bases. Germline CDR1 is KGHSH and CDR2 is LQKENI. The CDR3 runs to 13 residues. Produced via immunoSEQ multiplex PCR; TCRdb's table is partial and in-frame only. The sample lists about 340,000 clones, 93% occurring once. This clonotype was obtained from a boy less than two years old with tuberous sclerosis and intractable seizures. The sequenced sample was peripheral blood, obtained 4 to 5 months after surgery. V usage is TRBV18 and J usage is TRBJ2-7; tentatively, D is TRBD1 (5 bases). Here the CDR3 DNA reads TGTGCCAGCTCACCGATGGACACCTACGAGCAGTACTTC. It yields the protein CASSPMDTYEQYF.